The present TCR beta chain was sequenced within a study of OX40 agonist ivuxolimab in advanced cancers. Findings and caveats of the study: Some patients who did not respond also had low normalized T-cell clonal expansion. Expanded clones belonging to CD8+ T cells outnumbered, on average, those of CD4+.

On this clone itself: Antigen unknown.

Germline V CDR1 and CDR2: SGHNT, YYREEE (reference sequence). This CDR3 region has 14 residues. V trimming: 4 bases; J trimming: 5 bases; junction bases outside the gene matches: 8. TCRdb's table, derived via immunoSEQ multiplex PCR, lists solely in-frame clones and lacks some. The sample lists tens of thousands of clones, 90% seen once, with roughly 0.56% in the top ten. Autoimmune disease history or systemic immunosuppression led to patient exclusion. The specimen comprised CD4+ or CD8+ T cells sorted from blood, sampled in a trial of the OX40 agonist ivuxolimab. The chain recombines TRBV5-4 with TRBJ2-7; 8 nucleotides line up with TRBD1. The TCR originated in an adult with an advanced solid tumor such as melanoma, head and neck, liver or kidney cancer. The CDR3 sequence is CASSRDRWSHEQYF. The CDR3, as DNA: TGTGCCAGCAGCCGGGACAGGTGGAGCCACGAGCAGTACTTC.